This entry lists 29 T cell receptor beta chains sequenced from one sample in a study of blood T cell repertoires in COVID-19. Only in-frame clones appear in the TCRdb table, and some are missing; sequencing was by immunoSEQ multiplex PCR. The table lists about 210,000 clones, approximately 80% of them singletons, with 0.85% to 0.95% in the top ten. The specimen sequenced was peripheral blood. All receptors derive from a man aged 55-75 years with COVID-19, enrolled during active disease.

The V and J genes are TRBV7-9 and TRBJ1-1; D remains unclear. V lost 4 bases to trimming and J lost 4 bases, with 19 bases between them. This CDR3 is 16 amino acids long. Looked up from germline, CDR1 is SEHNR and CDR2 is FQNEAQ (reference sequence). This CDR3 reads CASSSTLGRRGTEAFF. The CDR3 DNA sequence: TGTGCCAGCAGCTCGACATTGGGTCGGCGGGGCACTGAAGCTTTCTTT.

The gene calls are TRBV28 and TRBJ1-5, with 8 nucleotides matching TRBD1. The CDR3 sequence is 15 residues long. J gave up 2 bases and V 5 bases, and 5 bases lay outside the gene matches. Germline V gives CDR1 MDHEN, CDR2 SYDVKM. CDR3 in DNA: TGTGCCAGCAGTGAATCAGGGGGCGGCAATCAGCCCCAGCATTTT. It specifies CASSESGGGNQPQHF.

Here the CDR3 reads CASSEGWTGTGQPQHF. CDR3 bases: TGTGCCAGCAGTGAAGGATGGACAGGGACCGGGCAGCCCCAGCATTTT. The chain carries TRBV2 and TRBJ1-5; TRBD1 agrees at 8 bases. V lost 1 base, J lost 7 bases, and 9 bases stayed unmatched. Germline lookup yields CDR1 SNHLY and CDR2 FYNNEI. This CDR3 has 16 residues.

The V gene is TRBV19, the J gene TRBJ2-1, with no clear D. The V and J ends lost 3 bases and 6 bases respectively, with 6 bases between them. CDR3 length: 12 residues. Per germline, CDR1 LNHDA and CDR2 SQIVND (reference sequence). CDR3 residues: CASSMNFNEQFF. The CDR3 nucleotides read TGTGCCAGTAGTATGAACTTCAATGAGCAGTTCTTC.

This clone has a single count. J is TRBJ2-7 and V is TRBV27; 10 bases map to TRBD1. The CDR3 runs to 21 residues. Per germline, CDR1 MNHEY and CDR2 SMNVEV (reference sequence). Unmatched junction bases numbered 25, after V lost 6 bases and J lost 2 bases. The CDR3 loop reads CASSQEAHRDRGQSGTYEQYF. DNA for the CDR3: TGTGCCAGCAGCCAAGAGGCCCACCGGGACAGGGGCCAATCGGGTACCTACGAGCAGTACTTC.

The chain recombines TRBV10-3 with TRBJ1-2; perhaps TRBD1 as D (5 bases). Germline V lookup: CDR1 ENHRY, CDR2 SYGVKD. The CDR3 covers 15 residues. V lost 0 bases and J lost 6, with 14 bases in between. The CDR3 nucleotides read TGTGCCATCAGTGAGTCGGGGGACTCAGGGCATGGCTACACCTTC. Its protein is CAISESGDSGHGYTF.

The table lists this clone with a count of one. The chain joins TRBV3-1 (or the pseudogene TRBV3-2) to TRBJ2-2; TRBD2 agrees at 10 bases. CDR1 and CDR2 from the germline V gene are LGHDT and YNNKEL (reference sequence). J lost 3 bases, V lost 6 bases, and 10 bases had no gene match. The CDR3 runs to 17 residues. Here the CDR3 DNA reads TGTGCCAGCAGTTCCCCTGGACTAGCGGTTTACACCGGGGAGCTGTTTTTT. Its protein product is CASSSPGLAVYTGELFF.

This chain connects TRBV11-2 to TRBJ1-4; D is possibly TRBD1 (5 bases). Trimming shortened V by 5 bases and J by 7 bases, and 14 bases separated the two germline ends. CDR3 size: 14 residues. CDR1 is SGHAT, CDR2 FQNNGV, per germline. CDR3 residues: CASSQFSGGEKLFF. The CDR3 nucleotides are TGTGCCAGCAGCCAGTTCTCGGGGGGTGAAAAACTGTTTTTT.

The chain recombines TRBV19 with TRBJ1-2, with D hard to call. Per the germline V gene, CDR1 is LNHDA and CDR2 is SQIVND (reference sequence). The CDR3 is 13 residues long. V was shortened by 3 bases and J by 1 base, with 6 bases between the two germline ends. The CDR3 sequence is CASSIELNYGYTF. CDR3 sequence (DNA): TGTGCCAGTAGTATCGAACTTAACTATGGCTACACCTTC.

V is TRBV9 and J is TRBJ2-1, with D possibly TRBD1 on 5 matching bases. Germline V lookup: CDR1 SGDLS, CDR2 YYNGEE. This CDR3 spans 12 amino acids. V shed 0 bases and J shed 13 bases, with 11 bases lying between them. CDR3 DNA sequence: TGTGCCAGCAGCGTAGCTGGTCAGGGACAGTTCTTC. Encoded protein: CASSVAGQGQFF.

The gene calls are TRBV27 and TRBJ2-6; D not certain. V lost 2 bases and J 0 bases, leaving 5 bases between the germline ends. The CDR3 is 15 residues long. Per the germline V gene, CDR1 is MNHEY and CDR2 is SMNVEV (reference sequence). CDR3 region: CASSLGPSGANVLTF. In DNA, the CDR3 is TGTGCCAGCAGTTTAGGCCCCTCTGGGGCCAACGTCCTGACTTTC.

This clone came up once. The chain carries TRBV18 and TRBJ2-2; 9 bases agree with TRBD1. J lost 5 bases, V lost 5 bases, and 6 bases had no gene match. The CDR3 has 15 amino acids. Germline V lookup: CDR1 KGHSH, CDR2 LQKENI. The CDR3, as DNA: TGTGCCAGCTCAACCCGGACAGGGGAGACCGGGGAGCTGTTTTTT. Its translation is CASSTRTGETGELFF. The full variable domain, rest sourced from reference TRBV18 and TRBJ2-2, is NAGVMQNPRHLVRRRGQEARLRCSPMKGHSHVYWYRQLPEEGLKFMVYLQKENIIDESGMPKERFSAEFPKEGPSILRIQQVVRGDSAAYFCASSTRTGETGELFFGEGSRLTVL.

The chain links TRBV7-2 to TRBJ2-7, with a possible D match to TRBD1 (6 bases). The CDR3 has 12 amino acids. The V gene's germline CDR1 is SGHTA and CDR2 FQGNSA. V was pared by 5 bases and J by 4 bases, with 9 bases between. The CDR3 DNA reads TGTGCCAGCAGCATGGACAGTTACGAGCAGTACTTC. Translating gives CASSMDSYEQYF.

V usage is TRBV18 and J usage is TRBJ1-1; the D gene is possibly TRBD1 (5 bases). CDR1 is KGHSH, CDR2 LQKENI, per germline. The CDR3 consists of 14 residues. V lost 4 bases and J lost 5, with 14 bases in between. CDR3 bases: TGTGCCAGCTCACGCACGGGGCGGGAGACTGAAGCTTTCTTT. It translates to CASSRTGRETEAFF.

The CDR3, as DNA: TGTGCCAGCAGCAACCGGGACAGCCCCGGACATTTT. Translating gives CASSNRDSPGHF. V gene TRBV7-2 combines with J gene TRBJ1-5; 7 bases match TRBD1. Per germline, CDR1 SGHTA and CDR2 FQGNSA. V was pared by 5 bases and J by 16 bases, with 11 bases of the junction left unmatched. This CDR3 contains 12 residues.

The chain carries TRBV25-1 and TRBJ1-2; the D gene is possibly TRBD1 (6 bases). The CDR3 loop spans 13 amino acids. V was clipped by 4 bases and J by 6 bases, with 12 bases between them. Germline V gene lookup returns CDR1 MGHDK and CDR2 SYGVNS. The DNA of the CDR3 is TGTGCCAGCAGTGCCCGGACAGTAGATGGCTACACCTTC. This gives the protein CASSARTVDGYTF.

This clone appeared a single time. J is TRBJ2-2 and V is TRBV18; D is unresolved. Trimming stripped 3 bases from V and 1 base from J, with 12 bases between. The CDR3 has 16 amino acids. Germline CDR1 is KGHSH and CDR2 is LQKENI. The CDR3 nucleotides are TGTGCCAGCTCACCCACCCCGAGAGGGAACACCGGGGAGCTGTTTTTT. Protein product: CASSPTPRGNTGELFF.

This chain links TRBV19 with TRBJ2-5; TRBD1 is a possible D gene (6 bases). CDR1 LNHDA and CDR2 SQIVND come from the germline V gene (reference sequence). This CDR3 comprises 15 residues. Trimming took 3 bases from V and 4 from J, leaving 15 bases between them. The CDR3 protein is CASSILGARLETQYF. Written as DNA, the CDR3 is TGTGCCAGTAGTATCCTGGGGGCGCGGCTAGAGACCCAGTACTTC.

The chain couples TRBV6-5 to TRBJ1-5; 9 bases map to TRBD1. V dropped 6 bases and J dropped 0; count of bases not matched to a gene: 3. The CDR3 sequence is 15 residues long. Per the germline V gene, CDR1 is MNHEY and CDR2 is SVGAGI. The DNA for the CDR3 is TGTGCCAGCAGCCGGACAGGGGATAGCAATCAGCCCCAGCATTTT. Protein: CASSRTGDSNQPQHF.

For this clone: In the same sample, other DNA sequences code for this CDR3. V gene TRBV7-2 combines with J gene TRBJ2-7, with 7 nucleotides matching TRBD1. After removal of 6 bases from V and 6 bases from J, the junction contained 5 bases not matched to a gene. The CDR3 contains 12 residues. Germline V gives CDR1 SGHTA, CDR2 FQGNSA. The chain's CDR3 is CASSYRGREQYF. The CDR3 DNA sequence: TGTGCCAGCAGTTACAGGGGTCGCGAGCAGTACTTC.

Remarks on this clone: Other DNA sequences from this sample encode an identical CDR3 as well. The V and J genes are TRBV6-5 and TRBJ1-1; a weak D match, TRBD1 (5 bases). V was pared by 6 bases and J by 5 bases, with 13 bases between. The CDR3 runs 13 residues. CDR1 and CDR2 from the germline V gene are MNHEY and SVGAGI. CDR3 bases: TGTGCCAGCAGCGGCACACGGGGGACTGAAGCTTTCTTT. Translation gives CASSGTRGTEAFF.

This clone occurred once. The chain employs TRBV24-1 and TRBJ2-3; D remains unclear. The germline V gene encodes CDR1 KGHDR and CDR2 SFDVKD. Trimming removed 3 bases at V and 0 bases at J, with 6 bases between. This CDR3 region has 14 residues. DNA for the CDR3: TGTGCCACCAGTGATCCCGGGAGCACAGATACGCAGTATTTT. Its translation is CATSDPGSTDTQYF.

Comments on this clone: The junction does not match germline at one end; this may be a read error. The chain combines TRBV11-2 with TRBJ1-5, with 8 nucleotides matching TRBD1. This CDR3 region has 14 residues. Germline V gene sequence: CDR1 SGHAT, CDR2 FQNNGV. The CDR3 DNA is TGTGCCAGCAGCTTATCAGGGGGCAACCAGCCCCAGCATTTT. Translation gives CASSLSGGNQPQHF.

The gene calls are TRBV28 and TRBJ1-6; 8 bases are shared with TRBD1. In germline, CDR1 is MDHEN, CDR2 SYDVKM. There are 11 residues in the CDR3. CDR3 nucleotides: TGTGCTACAGGGGGAAATTCACCCCTCCACTTT. Translated, it gives CATGGNSPLHF.

This clone has only a few counts. The chain combines TRBV28 with TRBJ2-7; D may be TRBD2 (5 bases). CDR1 is MDHEN and CDR2 is SYDVKM in the germline V gene. There are 15 residues in the CDR3. V was shortened by 4 bases and J by 3 bases, with 16 bases between the two germline ends. CDR3 nucleotide sequence: TGTGCCAGCAGTTCCCTACTCTGGGGAGACTACGAGCAGTACTTC. Protein: CASSSLLWGDYEQYF.

This clone occurred many times. The chain uses TRBV6-4 and TRBJ1-1; D uncertain. Trimming removed 2 bases from V and 4 bases from J, with 8 bases in between. Germline V CDR1 and CDR2: MRHNA, SNTAGT. This CDR3 spans 13 amino acids. The CDR3 here is CASSDREGTEAFF. The CDR3 DNA follows: TGTGCCAGCAGTGACAGGGAGGGCACTGAAGCTTTCTTT.

The rearrangement uses TRBV6-2 or TRBV6-3 and TRBJ1-1; 7 bases align to TRBD1. Per the germline V gene, CDR1 is MNHEY and CDR2 is SVGEGT. The CDR3 loop spans 13 amino acids. The V and J ends lost 5 bases and 5 bases, in that order; junction bases with no gene match: 5. DNA of the CDR3: TGTGCCAGCAGTCCGCGGGACAGTACTGAAGCTTTCTTT. The encoded protein is CASSPRDSTEAFF.

This clone appeared a single time. The CDR3 sequence: CASSLVLRTDTQYF. DNA of the CDR3: TGTGCCAGCAGCTTAGTTCTCCGCACAGATACGCAGTATTTT. This sequence joins TRBV11-2 and TRBJ2-3; D is ambiguous. Germline CDR1 and CDR2: SGHAT and FQNNGV. Trimming left V 1 base short and J 1 base short, with 6 bases between. This CDR3 region has 14 residues.

The V gene is TRBV30, the J gene TRBJ1-3; D is unclear. Germline V CDR1 and CDR2: GTSNPN, SVGIG (reference sequence). The V and J ends lost 4 bases and 4 bases respectively, with 11 bases between them. This CDR3 region has 13 residues. The chain's CDR3 is CAWTLGLGNTIYF. CDR3 in DNA: TGTGCCTGGACCCTAGGCCTGGGAAACACCATATATTTT. Full variable domain (rest looked up from reference TRBV30 and TRBJ1-3): SQTIHQWPATLVQPVGSPLSLECTVEGTSNPNLYWYRQAAGRGLQLLFYSVGIGQISSEVPQNLSASRPQDRQFILSSKKLLLSDSGFYLCAWTLGLGNTIYFGEGSWLTVV.